This T cell receptor (beta chain) was obtained from a study of control samples from healthy donors and cancer patients. Per the germline V gene, CDR1 is MNHEY and CDR2 is SVGAGI. V was trimmed by 0 bases and J by 3 bases, leaving 12 bases between them. This CDR3 has 15 amino acids. This clone was observed once. The repertoire was sequenced with immunoSEQ multiplex PCR; TCRdb's copy has only in-frame clones and lacks some. The data show around 130,000 clones, 89% seen once. This sequence was found in a man in his fifties or sixties with head and neck cancer. The specimen was PBMCs. The chain joins TRBV6-5 to TRBJ2-7; D possibly uses TRBD1 or TRBD2 (6 bases each). CDR3 in DNA: TGTGCCAGCAGTTACTCACCGGGGGCCAACTACGAGCAGTACTTC. It codes for CASSYSPGANYEQYF.